These T cell receptor beta chains were read from a single sample in a study of response to subunit inactivated influenza vaccine. TCRdb itself ran the RT-PCR reads through MiXCR, one entry per CDR3 protein. The data contain approximately 500,000 distinct CDR3 sequences, approximately 15% of them singletons. Specimen: PBMCs from blood, collected less than 13 days after vaccination. Every receptor here comes from a man aged 45-65 years who received an inactivated influenza vaccine. Both conserved end residues are part of each CDR3. A D gene is named only where the DNA matches it firmly. Size is stated for part of the rows, as once, few or many counts, or as a class when the clone is expanded.

clone_size	j_call	v_call	d_call	cdr3_aa	cdr3_nt
-	TRBJ2-2	TRBV7-9	-	CASSLVLGPGELFF	TGTGCCAGCAGCTTAGTTTTGGGTCCCGGGGAGCTGTTTTTT
-	TRBJ2-5	TRBV6-2/TRBV6-3	TRBD1	CASSSYRGLLETQYF	TGTGCCAGCAGTTCGTACAGGGGGCTTTTGGAGACCCAGTACTTC
many	TRBJ2-7	TRBV20-1	-	CSARGQTYEQYF	TGCAGTGCTAGGGGACAAACCTACGAGCAGTACTTC
-	TRBJ2-4	TRBV12-3/TRBV12-4	-	CASSLRGEGAKNIQYF	TGTGCCAGCAGTTTAAGGGGCGAAGGGGCCAAAAACATTCAGTACTTC
few	TRBJ1-2	TRBV4-3	-	CASSQDTGSAGYTF	TGCGCCAGCAGCCAAGACACAGGGTCGGCTGGCTACACCTTC
few	TRBJ1-1	TRBV11-2	-	CASSLGRSYEAFF	TGTGCCAGCAGCTTAGGCCGATCCTATGAAGCTTTCTTT
-	TRBJ2-7	TRBV4-2	-	CASSQETTWGLSGEQYF	TGTGCCAGCAGCCAAGAAACCACGTGGGGCCTATCAGGCGAGCAGTACTTC
-	TRBJ2-1	TRBV20-1	TRBD2	CSARSMTSGRFEQFF	TGCAGTGCTAGGTCGATGACTAGCGGGAGGTTCGAGCAGTTCTTC
few	TRBJ2-7	TRBV9	TRBD1	CASSPTDRFVNEQYF	TGTGCCAGCAGCCCAACGGACAGGTTCGTCAACGAGCAGTACTTC
-	TRBJ2-5	TRBV2	-	CASSMTGSAETQYF	TGTGCCAGCAGCATGACAGGCAGTGCGGAGACCCAGTACTTC
few	TRBJ2-1	TRBV12-3/TRBV12-4	TRBD2	CASSSSGLGSKQFF	TGTGCCAGCAGTTCTAGCGGCCTCGGCTCGAAGCAGTTCTTC
-	TRBJ2-3	TRBV6-1	-	CASIVGAGSTDTQYF	TGTGCCAGCATCGTAGGGGCAGGCAGCACAGATACGCAGTATTTT
few	TRBJ2-5	TRBV10-3	-	CAIKNQETQYF	TGTGCCATCAAAAACCAAGAGACCCAGTACTTC
many	TRBJ2-7	TRBV12-3/TRBV12-4	TRBD1	CASSSRDRSSYEQYF	TGTGCCAGCAGTTCCCGGGACAGGAGCTCCTACGAGCAGTACTTC
few	TRBJ1-2	TRBV7-9	TRBD1	CASSHGQGFGYTF	TGTGCCAGCAGCCACGGACAGGGGTTTGGCTACACCTTC
-	TRBJ2-6	TRBV7-8	TRBD1	CASSLDRAGANVLTF	TGTGCCAGCAGCTTGGACAGGGCTGGGGCCAACGTCCTGACTTTC
many	TRBJ2-2	TRBV29-1	TRBD2	CSGLGTSGSNTGELFF	TGCAGCGGTCTCGGGACTAGCGGGTCCAACACCGGGGAGCTGTTTTTT
few	TRBJ1-3	TRBV20-1	TRBD1	CSYDRGLSGNTIYF	TGCAGTTACGACAGGGGGCTCTCTGGAAACACCATATATTTT
-	TRBJ2-1	TRBV29-1	-	CSARPTALYNEQFF	TGCAGCGCCCGTCCCACAGCCCTCTACAATGAGCAGTTCTTC
-	TRBJ2-7	TRBV20-1	-	CSARAGASGEQYF	TGCAGTGCTAGGGCAGGGGCGTCGGGAGAGCAGTACTTC
few	TRBJ1-2	TRBV12-3/TRBV12-4	TRBD1	CASSLARRGYGYTF	TGTGCCAGCAGTTTAGCGCGCAGGGGGTATGGCTACACCTTC
-	TRBJ2-7	TRBV3-1	TRBD1	CASSPLHTGQGSYEQYF	TGTGCCAGCAGCCCCCTTCATACGGGACAGGGTTCCTACGAGCAGTACTTC
few	TRBJ2-1	TRBV19	-	CASSVTRGNEQFF	TGTGCCAGTAGTGTCACGCGAGGGAATGAGCAGTTCTTC
many	TRBJ2-6	TRBV27	-	CASSPPTLSGANVLTF	TGTGCCAGCAGTCCCCCGACCCTCTCTGGGGCCAACGTCCTGACTTTC
-	TRBJ1-1	TRBV12-3/TRBV12-4	-	CASGTGMNNEAFF	TGTGCCAGCGGCACGGGGATGAACAATGAAGCTTTCTTT
-	TRBJ2-1	TRBV6-2/TRBV6-3	-	CASRGSSARNEQFF	TGTGCCAGCAGGGGCTCTAGCGCACGCAATGAGCAGTTCTTC
many	TRBJ1-3	TRBV4-3	TRBD1	CASSQEKQGAGGNTIYF	TGCGCCAGCAGCCAAGAAAAACAGGGGGCTGGTGGAAACACCATATATTTT
-	TRBJ1-3	TRBV5-1	-	CASSLGADGNTIYF	TGCGCCAGCAGCTTGGGGGCCGATGGAAACACCATATATTTT
few	TRBJ1-1	TRBV7-8	-	CASSGVAGGAPRFTEAFF	TGTGCCAGCAGCGGCGTGGCGGGGGGCGCCCCGAGGTTTACTGAAGCTTTCTTT
-	TRBJ2-7	TRBV12-3/TRBV12-4	-	CASQPEGRGEQYF	TGTGCCAGCCAACCGGAAGGTCGGGGCGAGCAGTACTTC
-	TRBJ2-1	TRBV4-1	-	CASSQDLSGYRRGQFF	TGCGCCAGCAGCCAAGATCTCAGCGGGTATCGGCGGGGGCAGTTCTTC
-	TRBJ2-1	TRBV6-5	TRBD2	CASSYRTSTQFDEQFF	TGTGCCAGCAGTTACCGGACTAGCACCCAGTTCGATGAGCAGTTCTTC
-	TRBJ2-1	TRBV11-1	-	CASSLKPGAPPSTYNEQFF	TGTGCCAGCAGCTTAAAGCCGGGGGCCCCACCGTCTACCTACAATGAGCAGTTCTTC
few	TRBJ1-2	TRBV29-1	-	CSARSTGGYTF	TGCAGCGCTCGCTCCACAGGTGGCTACACCTTC
few	TRBJ2-5	TRBV15	TRBD1	CATSRRTGIETQYF	TGTGCCACCAGCAGAAGGACAGGGATCGAGACCCAGTACTTC
-	TRBJ2-2	TRBV12-3/TRBV12-4	-	CASSPLDLGGELFF	TGTGCCAGCAGTCCACTCGACCTGGGCGGGGAGCTGTTTTTT
-	TRBJ2-4	TRBV6-1	TRBD1	CASSEDNRGNIQYF	TGTGCCAGCAGTGAAGATAACAGGGGAAACATTCAGTACTTC
-	TRBJ2-2	TRBV6-4	TRBD2	CASSDSAGGKTGELFF	TGTGCCAGCAGTGACTCAGCGGGAGGGAAGACCGGGGAGCTGTTTTTT
-	TRBJ1-5	TRBV12-3/TRBV12-4	-	CASSSPSGRANQPQHF	TGTGCCAGCAGTTCACCGTCGGGGAGGGCCAATCAGCCCCAGCATTTT
-	TRBJ1-1	TRBV18	TRBD1	CASSPGGTGVNTEAFF	TGTGCCAGCTCACCTGGCGGGACAGGGGTTAACACTGAAGCTTTCTTT
once	TRBJ2-1	TRBV6-5	-	CASSRYWGEQFF	TGTGCCAGCAGTCGTTATTGGGGTGAGCAGTTCTTC